These 18 T cell receptor beta chains originate from one sample sequenced in a study of OX40 agonist ivuxolimab in advanced cancers. Clones were read by immunoSEQ multiplex PCR, and TCRdb kept only the in-frame ones, dropping some. Among about 40,000 clones, 85% were seen once, and the ten largest hold about 40%. The sequencing here drew on CD4+ or CD8+ T cells sorted from blood, taken in a trial of the OX40 agonist ivuxolimab. Receptors originate from an adult with an advanced solid tumor such as melanoma, head and neck, liver or kidney cancer.

The CDR3 protein is CASSFHGRTNTGELFF. The CDR3, as DNA: TGCGCCAGCAGCTTTCATGGGAGAACGAACACCGGGGAGCTGTTTTTT. The chain joins TRBV5-1 to TRBJ2-2; TRBD2 might be the D (5 bases). Per germline, CDR1 SGHRS and CDR2 YFSETQ. V was trimmed by 2 bases and J by 0 bases, leaving 11 bases between them. The CDR3 loop spans 16 amino acids.

J is TRBJ1-6 and V is TRBV15; D gene unclear. The CDR3 is 13 residues long. CDR1 is LNHNV and CDR2 is YYDKDF in the germline V gene (reference sequence). V was pared by 6 bases and J by 5 bases, with 8 bases between. The CDR3 DNA reads TGTGCCACCAGAGATAGGGATAATTCACCCCTCCACTTT. It is translated as CATRDRDNSPLHF. Full variable domain (remainder filled in from reference TRBV15 and TRBJ1-6): DAMVIQNPRYQVTQFGKPVTLSCSQTLNHNVMYWYQQKSSQAPKLLFHYYDKDFNNEADTPDNFQSRRPNTSFCFLDIRSPGLGDTAMYLCATRDRDNSPLHFGNGTRLTVT.

Written as DNA, the CDR3 is TGTGCCAGCACTCCCGGTGGGGGGAATCAGCCCCAGCATTTT. It is translated as CASTPGGGNQPQHF. The chain uses TRBV28 and TRBJ1-5; maybe TRBD1 (5 bases). Germline V gives CDR1 MDHEN, CDR2 SYDVKM. CDR3 size: 14 residues. V was shortened by 7 bases and J by 4 bases, with 14 bases between the two germline ends.

V is TRBV6-6 and J is TRBJ2-1, with a tentative D call TRBD1 (6 bases). Germline assignment: CDR1 MNHNY and CDR2 SVGAGI (reference sequence). The CDR3 loop spans 15 amino acids. Trimming pared 2 bases from V and 2 bases from J, leaving 10 bases between. The CDR3 region is CASSYKAGAYNEQFF. The CDR3 DNA sequence: TGTGCCAGCAGTTACAAGGCAGGGGCCTACAATGAGCAGTTCTTC.

The J gene is TRBJ1-2, the V gene TRBV29-1; D is perhaps TRBD1 (5 bases). The CDR3 covers 13 residues. With 6 bases removed from V and 8 bases from J, the gap between germline ends came to 19 bases. Germline CDR1 reads SQVTM; CDR2 reads ANQGSEA. In DNA, the CDR3 is TGCAGCGTGGGACTCCAGGGTTGGCAGGGCTACACCTTC. It specifies CSVGLQGWQGYTF.

The chain recombines TRBV4-1 with TRBJ2-7, with 9 bases that match TRBD1. This CDR3 comprises 16 residues. The germline gives CDR1 MGHRA, CDR2 YSYEKL. V trimming: 6 bases; J trimming: 0 bases; junction bases outside the gene matches: 9. The CDR3 DNA sequence: TGCGCCAGCAGTCAGTATGGGACAGGGAGCTCCTACGAGCAGTACTTC. Translation gives CASSQYGTGSSYEQYF.

The rearrangement uses TRBV4-2 and TRBJ2-1; 13 positions match TRBD2. Germline CDR1 is LGHNA and CDR2 is YNFKEQ. The length of the CDR3 is 15 residues. V dropped 5 bases and J dropped 5; count of bases not matched to a gene: 3. The CDR3 nucleotides are TGTGCCAGCAGCTTACTAGCGGGGGGGCACAATGAGCAGTTCTTC. It codes for CASSLLAGGHNEQFF.

The chain combines TRBV5-1 with TRBJ2-2; 8 bases match TRBD1. Germline V CDR1 and CDR2: SGHRS, YFSETQ. Germline trimming cut 4 bases from V and 7 bases from J; bases unmatched to any gene: 9. The CDR3 has 15 amino acids. The CDR3, as DNA: TGCGCCAGCAGCCCTAGACAGGGGCCCTACGGGGAGCTGTTTTTT. Translation: CASSPRQGPYGELFF.

The chain uses TRBV6-5 and TRBJ1-2; 7 bases fit TRBD1. The V segment lost 5 bases and the J segment 7 bases; nucleotides outside the gene matches: 4. The CDR3 sequence is 12 residues long. Germline-derived CDR1 and CDR2 are MNHEY and SVGAGI. The CDR3: CASSPGTAGYTF. CDR3 nucleotides: TGTGCCAGCAGTCCCGGGACAGCTGGCTACACCTTC.

The sample holds one count of this clone. The rearrangement uses TRBV5-5 and TRBJ2-7; no definite D call. Trimming took 1 base from V and 6 from J, leaving 14 bases between them. The germline V gene has CDR1 SGHKS and CDR2 YYEKEE (reference sequence). This CDR3 has 14 residues. This chain's CDR3 is CASSLMGLTTEQYF. The CDR3, as DNA: TGTGCCAGCAGCTTGATGGGTCTCACCACCGAGCAGTACTTC.

This chain links TRBV6-5 with TRBJ2-7; no definite D call. V was cut by 10 bases and J by 2 bases, with 12 bases left in between. Germline CDR1 reads MNHEY; CDR2 reads SVGAGI. This CDR3 has 12 residues. CDR3 bases: TGTGCCACCGGTTGGCCGACCTACGAGCAGTACTTC. Protein sequence: CATGWPTYEQYF.

This chain links TRBV5-6 with TRBJ2-3, with D possibly matching TRBD2 (5 bases). The CDR3 covers 14 residues. The germline gives CDR1 SGHDT, CDR2 YYEEEE. V lost 4 bases to trimming and J lost 9 bases, with 18 bases between them. The CDR3 loop reads CASSPRFGGGTQYF. Written as DNA, the CDR3 is TGTGCCAGCAGCCCCCGGTTTGGAGGTGGGACGCAGTATTTT.

This rearrangement joins TRBV7-2 to TRBJ2-6; no clear D. The germline gives CDR1 SGHTA, CDR2 FQGNSA. The V gene lost 2 bases and the J gene lost 3 bases, with 8 bases spanning the gap. The CDR3 runs to 15 residues. The CDR3 region has the DNA TGTGCCAGCAGCTTACACCGGTTTGGGGCCAACGTCCTGACTTTC. This gives the protein CASSLHRFGANVLTF.

The V call is TRBV4-2, the J call TRBJ1-4; D unresolved. CDR3 length equals 14 residues. Germline loops: CDR1 LGHNA, CDR2 YNFKEQ. The V end lost 0 bases, the J end lost 8 bases, and 10 bases lay between the germline ends. The CDR3 nucleotides are TGTGCCAGCAGCCAAGATACCGGTGGGGAAAAACTGTTTTTT. This sequence encodes CASSQDTGGEKLFF.

This clone was observed once. The chain uses TRBV5-1 and TRBJ2-3; unclear D gene. The V gene lost 4 bases and the J gene lost 0 bases, with 15 bases spanning the gap. Germline lookup yields CDR1 SGHRS and CDR2 YFSETQ. This CDR3 is built from 16 residues. The CDR3 DNA follows: TGCGCCAGCAGCCCGGCCCCCGCGGCTAGCACAGATACGCAGTATTTT. Protein sequence: CASSPAPAASTDTQYF.

The chain has TRBV18 and TRBJ2-5; possible D gene TRBD2, 6 bases. Trimming stripped 0 bases from V and 1 base from J, with 12 bases between. In germline, CDR1 is KGHSH, CDR2 LQKENI. The CDR3 length is 16 residues. The CDR3 DNA follows: TGTGCCAGCTCACCACCACAAGGAGGGTCCCAAGAGACCCAGTACTTC. This encodes CASSPPQGGSQETQYF.

The V and J genes are TRBV2 and TRBJ2-3; D may be TRBD1 (5 bases). This CDR3 region has 15 residues. Germline V lookup: CDR1 SNHLY, CDR2 FYNNEI. V dropped 4 bases and J dropped 2 bases, with 13 bases sitting between them. DNA for the CDR3: TGTGCCAGCAGTGGGGGCCTAGTGGACACAGATACGCAGTATTTT. It is translated as CASSGGLVDTDTQYF.

The gene calls are TRBV5-1 and TRBJ1-1, with no clear D. CDR3 length equals 13 residues. V gave up 5 bases and J gave up 1 base, with 9 bases separating them. Germline loops: CDR1 SGHRS, CDR2 YFSETQ. In DNA form, the CDR3 reads TGCGCCAGCAGTCAGACGGCGAACACTGAAGCTTTCTTT. Encoded protein: CASSQTANTEAFF.